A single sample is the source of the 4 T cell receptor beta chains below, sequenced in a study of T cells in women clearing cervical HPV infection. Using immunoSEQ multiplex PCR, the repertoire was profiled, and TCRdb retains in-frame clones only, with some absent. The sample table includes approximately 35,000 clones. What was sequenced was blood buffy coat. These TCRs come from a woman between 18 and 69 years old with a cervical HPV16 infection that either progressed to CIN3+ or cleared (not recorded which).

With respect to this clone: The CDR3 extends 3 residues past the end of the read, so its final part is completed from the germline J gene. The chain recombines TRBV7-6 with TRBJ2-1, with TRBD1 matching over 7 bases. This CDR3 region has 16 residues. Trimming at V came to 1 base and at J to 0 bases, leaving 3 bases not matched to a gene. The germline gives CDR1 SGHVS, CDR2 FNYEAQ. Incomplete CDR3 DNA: TGTGCCAGCAGCTTAGAGGGACAGTTCTCCTACAATGAG. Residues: CASSLEGQFSYNE. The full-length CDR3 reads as CASSLEGQFSYNEQFF.

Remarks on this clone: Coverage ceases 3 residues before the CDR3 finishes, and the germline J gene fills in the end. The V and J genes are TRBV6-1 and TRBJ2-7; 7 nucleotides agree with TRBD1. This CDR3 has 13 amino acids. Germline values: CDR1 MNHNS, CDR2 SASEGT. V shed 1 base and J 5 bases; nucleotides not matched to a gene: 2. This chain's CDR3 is CASSEGRGNEQYF. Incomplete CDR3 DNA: TGTGCCAGCAGTGAAGGCAGGGGGAACGAG.

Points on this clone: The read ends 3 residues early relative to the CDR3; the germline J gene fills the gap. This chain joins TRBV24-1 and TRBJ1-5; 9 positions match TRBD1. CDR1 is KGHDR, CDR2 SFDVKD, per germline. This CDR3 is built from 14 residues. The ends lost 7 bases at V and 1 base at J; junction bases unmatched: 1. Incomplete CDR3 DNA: TGTGCCACCAGAGGGACAGGGAGCAATCAGCCC. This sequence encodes CATRGTGSNQP. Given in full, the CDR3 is CATRGTGSNQPQHF.

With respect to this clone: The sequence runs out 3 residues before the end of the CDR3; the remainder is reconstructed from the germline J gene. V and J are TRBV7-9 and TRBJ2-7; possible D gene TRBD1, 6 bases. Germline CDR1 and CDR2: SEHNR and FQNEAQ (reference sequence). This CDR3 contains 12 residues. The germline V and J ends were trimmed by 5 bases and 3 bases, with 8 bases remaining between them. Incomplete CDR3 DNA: TGTGCCAGCAGCCCGACAGGCTACGAG. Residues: CASSPTGYE. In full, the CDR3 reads CASSPTGYEQYF.